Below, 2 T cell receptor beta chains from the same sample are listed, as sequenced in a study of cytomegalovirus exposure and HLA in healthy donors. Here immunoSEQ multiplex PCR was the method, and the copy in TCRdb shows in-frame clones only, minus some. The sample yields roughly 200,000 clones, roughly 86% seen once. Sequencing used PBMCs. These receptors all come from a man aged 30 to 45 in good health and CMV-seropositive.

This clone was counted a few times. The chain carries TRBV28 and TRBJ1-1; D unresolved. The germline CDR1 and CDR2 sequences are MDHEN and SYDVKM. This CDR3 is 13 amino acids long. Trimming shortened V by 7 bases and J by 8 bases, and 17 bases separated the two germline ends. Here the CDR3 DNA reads TGTGCCAGCACCCCCGGAAGGGAGCTGGAAGCTTTCTTT. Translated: CASTPGRELEAFF.

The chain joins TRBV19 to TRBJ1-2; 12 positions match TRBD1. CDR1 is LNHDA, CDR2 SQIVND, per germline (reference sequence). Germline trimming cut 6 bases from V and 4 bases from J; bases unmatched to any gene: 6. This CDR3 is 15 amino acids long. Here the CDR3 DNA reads TGTGCCAGTAGCAGGTCGGGACAGGGGGCCTATGGCTACACCTTC. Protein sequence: CASSRSGQGAYGYTF.